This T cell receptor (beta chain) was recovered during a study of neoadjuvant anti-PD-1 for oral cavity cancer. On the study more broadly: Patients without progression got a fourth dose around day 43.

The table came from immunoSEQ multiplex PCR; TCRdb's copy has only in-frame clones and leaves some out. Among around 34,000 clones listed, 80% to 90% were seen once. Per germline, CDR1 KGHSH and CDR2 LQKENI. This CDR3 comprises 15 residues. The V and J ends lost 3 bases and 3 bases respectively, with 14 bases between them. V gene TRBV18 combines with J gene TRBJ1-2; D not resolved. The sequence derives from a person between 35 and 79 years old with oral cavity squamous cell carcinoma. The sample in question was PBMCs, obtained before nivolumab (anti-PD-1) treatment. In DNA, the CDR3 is TGTGCCAGCTCACCCCAACATAATCGCGACTATGGCTACACCTTC. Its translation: CASSPQHNRDYGYTF. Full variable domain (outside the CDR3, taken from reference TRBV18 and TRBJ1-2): NAGVMQNPRHLVRRRGQEARLRCSPMKGHSHVYWYRQLPEEGLKFMVYLQKENIIDESGMPKERFSAEFPKEGPSILRIQQVVRGDSAAYFCASSPQHNRDYGYTFGSGTRLTVV.